Following are 25 T cell receptor beta chains from one sample sequenced in a study of early stage breast cancer tumors. Data came from immunoSEQ multiplex PCR; TCRdb stores just in-frame clones and leaves some out. The data contain roughly 14,000 clones, 70% to 85% of them singletons. Sequences were obtained from normal breast tissue next to the tumor. These receptors were collected from a young adult with breast cancer.

The rearrangement links TRBV29-1 to TRBJ2-7; no reliable D call. This CDR3 region has 13 residues. The germline gives CDR1 SQVTM, CDR2 ANQGSEA. The V and J ends lost 2 bases and 3 bases respectively, with 11 bases between them. CDR3 in amino acids: CSVEQPSRYEQYF. The CDR3 DNA reads TGCAGCGTTGAACAACCGAGCCGCTACGAGCAGTACTTC.

Regarding this clone: The identical CDR3 is also encoded by other nucleotide sequences in the sample. The rearrangement links TRBV6-1 to TRBJ2-2, with 7 bases identical to TRBD2. Per the germline V gene, CDR1 is MNHNS and CDR2 is SASEGT. This CDR3 spans 15 amino acids. Trimming cost V 2 bases and J 3 bases; bases outside gene matches: 3. CDR3 sequence (DNA): TGTGCCAGCAGTGAATTTGGGGGGGACACCGGGGAGCTGTTTTTT. This encodes CASSEFGGDTGELFF.

This rearrangement joins TRBV18 to TRBJ2-2, with TRBD2 identical over 7 bases. The CDR3 loop spans 14 amino acids. J gave up 6 bases and V 5 bases, and 6 bases lay outside the gene matches. Germline assignment: CDR1 KGHSH and CDR2 LQKENI. The CDR3 reads CASSSTSAAGELFF. CDR3 DNA sequence: TGTGCCAGCTCATCTACTAGCGCGGCCGGGGAGCTGTTTTTT.

The V gene is TRBV5-1, the J gene TRBJ2-7; 7 bases align to TRBD1. V lost 4 bases and J lost 1; bases outside the gene matches: 5. Germline V CDR1 and CDR2: SGHRS, YFSETQ. The CDR3 length is 14 residues. The CDR3 spells CASSRRTGSYEQYF. CDR3 DNA: TGCGCCAGCAGCAGAAGGACAGGATCCTACGAGCAGTACTTC.

V gene TRBV6-6 combines with J gene TRBJ1-2, with a tentative D call TRBD1 (5 bases). V was shortened by 2 bases and J by 0 bases, with 13 bases between the two germline ends. This CDR3 has 16 amino acids. Germline loops: CDR1 MNHNY, CDR2 SVGAGI (reference sequence). This CDR3 reads CASSYIQAPTNYGYTF. CDR3 sequence (DNA): TGTGCCAGCAGTTACATACAGGCACCCACTAACTATGGCTACACCTTC.

The V and J genes are TRBV19 and TRBJ2-3, with TRBD2 matching over 10 bases. CDR3 length: 17 residues. Germline CDR1 and CDR2: LNHDA and SQIVND (reference sequence). The V and J ends lost 3 bases and 1 base, in that order; junction bases with no gene match: 7. The CDR3 coding sequence is TGTGCCAGTAGTATGGGACTAGCGCCTCCTCGCACAGATACGCAGTATTTT. Its protein is CASSMGLAPPRTDTQYF.

This chain joins TRBV4-1 and TRBJ1-1; the D is unclear. From germline, CDR1 is MGHRA and CDR2 YSYEKL. The CDR3 has 15 amino acids. V was cut by 0 bases and J by 2 bases, with 10 bases left in between. CDR3 DNA sequence: TGCGCCAGCAGCCAAGATATAGGGCCAAACACTGAAGCTTTCTTT. Protein: CASSQDIGPNTEAFF.

This chain uses TRBV5-4 with TRBJ1-2; 7 nucleotides match TRBD1. From germline, CDR1 is SGHNT and CDR2 YYREEE (reference sequence). CDR3 length: 12 amino acids. Trimming removed 1 base from V and 8 bases from J; junction bases left unmatched: 2. CDR3 residues: CASSLLGGGYTF. DNA of the CDR3: TGTGCCAGCAGCTTGCTAGGGGGCGGCTACACCTTC.

The V gene is TRBV6-5, the J gene TRBJ1-2; 9 bases line up with TRBD1. The CDR3 runs 15 residues. The germline V gene has CDR1 MNHEY and CDR2 SVGAGI. After removal of 2 bases from V and 7 bases from J, the junction contained 8 bases not matched to a gene. The CDR3 sequence is CASSYGDRVSSGYTF. CDR3 nucleotides: TGTGCCAGCAGTTACGGGGACAGGGTTTCGTCTGGCTACACCTTC.

The chain links TRBV6-5 to TRBJ2-7; 9 positions match TRBD2. The CDR3 loop spans 14 amino acids. V dropped 2 bases and J dropped 6; count of bases not matched to a gene: 5. CDR1 and CDR2 (germline): MNHEY, SVGAGI. The CDR3 bases are TGTGCCAGCAGTTACGGTGGAGCGGGAGGCGAGCAGTACTTC. This gives the protein CASSYGGAGGEQYF.

The V gene is TRBV2, the J gene TRBJ1-1, with TRBD1 as a possible D gene (5 bases). Trimming cost V 4 bases and J 2 bases, with 8 bases left between them. Germline CDR1 is SNHLY and CDR2 is FYNNEI. The CDR3 consists of 13 residues. CDR3 loop: CASSVGTNTEAFF. CDR3 DNA sequence: TGTGCCAGCAGTGTCGGGACTAACACTGAAGCTTTCTTT.

There are a few counts of this clone. The CDR3 loop is CAWSVNRSPLHF. Here the CDR3 DNA reads TGTGCCTGGAGTGTAAATCGTTCACCCCTCCACTTT. The J gene is TRBJ1-6, the V gene TRBV30; D is undetermined. The germline gives CDR1 GTSNPN, CDR2 SVGIG (reference sequence). CDR3 length: 12 residues. Trimming took 0 bases from V and 9 from J, leaving 6 bases between them.

The V and J genes are TRBV25-1 and TRBJ2-1, with 10 bases aligning to TRBD2. V lost 3 bases, J lost 1 base, and 6 bases stayed unmatched. CDR1 MGHDK and CDR2 SYGVNS come from the germline V gene. This CDR3 is 17 amino acids long. CDR3 sequence reads: CASSEPSGRSSYNEQFF. CDR3 in DNA: TGTGCCAGCAGTGAGCCTAGCGGGAGAAGTTCCTACAATGAGCAGTTCTTC.

The chain combines TRBV5-1 with TRBJ2-5, with 7 nucleotides matching TRBD1. The germline V gene encodes CDR1 SGHRS and CDR2 YFSETQ. Germline trimming cut 2 bases from V and 5 bases from J; bases unmatched to any gene: 12. This CDR3 spans 16 amino acids. CDR3 DNA: TGCGCCAGCAGCTTTTCCCGGACAGGCGGGCGGGAGACCCAGTACTTC. It codes for CASSFSRTGGRETQYF.

The genes are TRBV18 and TRBJ2-7; 13 bases are a match to TRBD2. Germline-derived CDR1 and CDR2 are KGHSH and LQKENI. This CDR3 has 16 residues. The ends lost 6 bases at V and 2 bases at J; junction bases unmatched: 7. In nucleotides, the CDR3 is TGTGCCAGCTCGGAGGGGACTAGCGGGGCCCCCTACGAGCAGTACTTC. Its translation is CASSEGTSGAPYEQYF.

This clone was detected only a few times. The chain combines TRBV7-9 with TRBJ2-7, with 9 bases that match TRBD2. This CDR3 spans 16 amino acids. The V gene end was trimmed by 1 base and the J gene end by 1 base; junction bases not matched to a gene: 5. Germline CDR1 and CDR2: SEHNR and FQNEAQ (reference sequence). The CDR3 bases are TGTGCCAGCAGCTTAGTAGCGGGAGCTGCTTCCTACGAGCAGTACTTC. This sequence encodes CASSLVAGAASYEQYF.

The J gene is TRBJ2-5, the V gene TRBV10-3, with a weak D call TRBD1 (6 bases). This CDR3 comprises 15 residues. Germline V gene data show CDR1 as ENHRY and CDR2 as SYGVKD. Between the trimmed V and J ends, which lost 5 bases and 5 bases, there was a span of 18 bases. The CDR3 nucleotides are TGTGCCATCAGTACGGCAGGGGCTTTGAGGGAGACCCAGTACTTC. This sequence encodes CAISTAGALRETQYF.

This chain joins TRBV11-2 and TRBJ2-7; 11 nucleotides match TRBD2. The germline V gene encodes CDR1 SGHAT and CDR2 FQNNGV. V shed 5 bases, J shed 5 bases, and the junction held 14 bases outside the gene matches. CDR3 length: 17 residues. Here the CDR3 DNA reads TGTGCCAGCAGCCCCAAGGAACCTAGCGGGAGGAACAACGAGCAGTACTTC. This translates into CASSPKEPSGRNNEQYF.

The chain carries TRBV6-1 and TRBJ1-5; D is possibly TRBD1 (6 bases). Germline CDR1 and CDR2: MNHNS and SASEGT. Trimming took off 3 bases at V and 4 bases at J, with 7 bases between the two ends. The CDR3 consists of 13 residues. This chain's CDR3 is CASSDRGNQPQHF. The CDR3 DNA sequence: TGTGCCAGCAGTGACAGGGGAAATCAGCCCCAGCATTTT.

The CDR3 spells CASSDSGTAGNTIYF. The CDR3 DNA follows: TGTGCCAGCAGCGACTCCGGGACAGCTGGAAACACCATATATTTT. The V gene is TRBV5-4, the J gene TRBJ1-3, with 7 bases that match TRBD1. CDR3 length: 15 residues. The V segment lost 4 bases and the J segment 2 bases; nucleotides outside the gene matches: 6. CDR1 and CDR2 from the germline V gene are SGHNT and YYREEE (reference sequence).

The chain carries TRBV2 and TRBJ2-1; 11 bases align to TRBD2. The V gene end was trimmed by 8 bases and the J gene end by 4 bases; junction bases not matched to a gene: 7. CDR1 and CDR2 (germline): SNHLY, FYNNEI. CDR3 size: 15 residues. CDR3: CASLPSGRFYNEQFF. The CDR3 DNA is TGTGCCAGCCTACCTAGCGGGAGGTTTTACAATGAGCAGTTCTTC.

The genes are TRBV2 and TRBJ2-3; maybe TRBD2 (6 bases). Germline V gene data show CDR1 as SNHLY and CDR2 as FYNNEI. Trimming removed 8 bases from V and 0 bases from J, with 15 bases in between. The CDR3 extends over 15 amino acids. The DNA for the CDR3 is TGTGCCAGCCCTGATAGCGGTTCTAGCACAGATACGCAGTATTTT. Translating it yields CASPDSGSSTDTQYF.

The rearrangement links TRBV7-6 to TRBJ2-1; weak D call: TRBD1 (7 bases). The germline CDR1 and CDR2 sequences are SGHVS and FNYEAQ. Trimming removed 5 bases at V and 0 bases at J, with 14 bases between. There are 16 residues in the CDR3. The CDR3, as DNA: TGTGCCAGCAGCCCCGGGCAGGGGGGCTCCTACAATGAGCAGTTCTTC. It encodes CASSPGQGGSYNEQFF. Full variable domain (outside the CDR3, taken from reference TRBV7-6 and TRBJ2-1): GAGVSQSPRYKVTKRGQDVALRCDPISGHVSLYWYRQALGQGPEFLTYFNYEAQQDKSGLPNDRFSAERPEGSISTLTIQRTEQRDSAMYRCASSPGQGGSYNEQFFGPGTRLTVL.

This chain joins TRBV7-8 and TRBJ2-1; 7 nucleotides line up with TRBD2. The germline gives CDR1 SGHVS, CDR2 FQNEAQ. This CDR3 comprises 15 residues. Trimming at V came to 4 bases and at J to 6 bases, leaving 9 bases not matched to a gene. The CDR3 loop is CASSYHTGTTNEQFF. CDR3 DNA: TGTGCCAGCAGCTACCACACCGGGACTACCAATGAGCAGTTCTTC.

The genes are TRBV30 and TRBJ1-2; D gene uncertain. This CDR3 has 11 residues. The germline CDR1 and CDR2 sequences are GTSNPN and SVGIG (reference sequence). V lost 3 bases to trimming and J lost 4 bases, with 6 bases between them. The CDR3 loop is CAWSLLYGYTF. DNA of the CDR3: TGTGCCTGGAGCCTCCTCTATGGCTACACCTTC.